Below are 23 T cell receptor beta chains sequenced from a single sample in a study of T cell responses to AZD1222 COVID-19 vaccine. TCRdb keeps only in-frame clones here, not all; method: immunoSEQ multiplex PCR. The sample consists of about 110,000 clones, about four fifths of them appearing once. Source: peripheral blood, taken on day 0 of AZD1222 vaccination. These receptors all come from an adult in good health.

This chain connects TRBV6-2 or TRBV6-3 to TRBJ2-1; D unclear. The V gene lost 1 base and the J gene lost 3 bases, with 4 bases spanning the gap. CDR3 size: 13 residues. Germline values: CDR1 MNHEY, CDR2 SVGEGT. CDR3 sequence (DNA): TGTGCCAGCAGTTACTACGGCTACAATGAGCAGTTCTTC. It specifies CASSYYGYNEQFF.

The chain recombines TRBV5-1 with TRBJ1-6; D is undetermined. The germline V gene encodes CDR1 SGHRS and CDR2 YFSETQ. The V end lost 0 bases, the J end lost 3 bases, and 7 bases lay between the germline ends. The CDR3 loop spans 15 amino acids. CDR3 region: CASSLADNYNSPLHF. CDR3 bases: TGCGCCAGCAGCTTGGCCGACAACTATAATTCACCCCTCCACTTT. Full variable domain (missing parts from reference TRBV5-1 and TRBJ1-6): KAGVTQTPRYLIKTRGQQVTLSCSPISGHRSVSWYQQTPGQGLQFLFEYFSETQRNKGNFPGRFSGRQFSNSRSEMNVSTLELGDSALYLCASSLADNYNSPLHFGNGTRLTVT.

This clone was found a few times. The chain recombines TRBV30 with TRBJ1-5; D is uncertain. Trimming took 4 bases from V and 0 from J, leaving 7 bases between them. The germline gives CDR1 GTSNPN, CDR2 SVGIG (reference sequence). The CDR3 has 13 amino acids. DNA of the CDR3: TGTGCCTGGACAGATCATAGCAATCAGCCCCAGCATTTT. Translation gives CAWTDHSNQPQHF.

A note on this clone: Other DNA variants within this sample encode the same CDR3. The rearrangement links TRBV4-1 to TRBJ1-5; D is ambiguous. The CDR3 has 16 residues. Trimming took off 0 bases at V and 0 bases at J, with 9 bases between the two ends. The germline V gene encodes CDR1 MGHRA and CDR2 YSYEKL. This CDR3 is CASSQDPGNSNQPQHF. CDR3 in DNA: TGCGCCAGCAGCCAAGATCCAGGAAATAGCAATCAGCCCCAGCATTTT.

V usage is TRBV5-1 and J usage is TRBJ2-7; D gene uncertain. The CDR3 runs to 11 residues. In germline, CDR1 is SGHRS, CDR2 YFSETQ. With 6 bases removed from V and 4 bases from J, the gap between germline ends came to 8 bases. CDR3 bases: TGCGCCAGCAACCCCATTTACGAGCAGTACTTC. Amino acid sequence: CASNPIYEQYF.

This chain uses TRBV9 with TRBJ1-3; D is uncertain. Germline CDR1 SGDLS, CDR2 YYNGEE. The CDR3 has 14 amino acids. The germline V and J ends were trimmed by 0 bases and 0 bases, with 4 bases remaining between them. CDR3 coding DNA: TGTGCCAGCAGCGTAGAACACTCTGGAAACACCATATATTTT. Amino acids: CASSVEHSGNTIYF.

The chain uses TRBV20-1 and TRBJ2-1; D not certain. This CDR3 contains 14 residues. The V end was cut by 3 bases, the J end by 2 bases, with 11 bases between. Looked up from germline, CDR1 is DFQATT and CDR2 is SNEGSKA (reference sequence). The CDR3 DNA is TGCAGTGCTAGTCCCAGCCCAACCTACAATGAGCAGTTCTTC. Translation: CSASPSPTYNEQFF.

The chain carries TRBV3-1 (or the pseudogene TRBV3-2) and TRBJ1-4, with unresolved D. The ends were cut back, 2 bases at V and 8 bases at J, with 9 bases in the middle. Per germline, CDR1 LGHDT and CDR2 YNNKEL (reference sequence). This CDR3 region has 13 residues. The CDR3 DNA sequence: TGTGCCAGCAGCCAATTTTTCTCGGAAAAACTGTTTTTT. It translates to CASSQFFSEKLFF.

The rearrangement joins TRBV19 to TRBJ1-3; D is unresolved. The germline gives CDR1 LNHDA, CDR2 SQIVND (reference sequence). V was trimmed by 7 bases and J by 4 bases, leaving 14 bases between them. This CDR3 has 14 residues. This CDR3 reads CASNPAFLGNTIYF. The CDR3 region has the DNA TGTGCCAGTAACCCCGCGTTCCTCGGAAACACCATATATTTT.

The chain carries TRBV27 and TRBJ2-1, with TRBD2 identical over 8 bases. CDR3 length: 14 residues. V shed 1 base and J 12 bases; nucleotides not matched to a gene: 8. Germline lookup yields CDR1 MNHEY and CDR2 SMNVEV (reference sequence). The CDR3 sequence: CASSLWGEGTRQFF. The CDR3 bases are TGTGCCAGCAGTTTATGGGGGGAGGGGACTAGGCAGTTCTTC.

This sequence joins TRBV18 and TRBJ1-2; 8 nucleotides line up with TRBD1. The germline V gene encodes CDR1 KGHSH and CDR2 LQKENI. V was pared by 3 bases and J by 0 bases, with 3 bases of the junction left unmatched. The CDR3 loop spans 15 amino acids. CDR3 sequence: CASSPGTGANYGYTF. In DNA form, the CDR3 reads TGTGCCAGCTCACCCGGGACAGGAGCTAACTATGGCTACACCTTC.

The CDR3 protein is CAGAHGYTEAFF. In DNA, the CDR3 is TGTGCCGGGGCTCATGGATATACTGAAGCTTTCTTT. The gene calls are TRBV6-6 and TRBJ1-1, with D possibly TRBD1 on 5 matching bases. CDR1 is MNHNY, CDR2 SVGAGI, per germline (reference sequence). V was trimmed by 11 bases and J by 5 bases, leaving 15 bases between them. The CDR3 covers 12 residues.

This clone was seen only once. At one end the junction does not follow the germline gene, possibly because of a read error. The chain employs TRBV28 and TRBJ2-7; tentative D call: TRBD1 (6 bases). The CDR3 has 14 amino acids. CDR1 is MDHEN and CDR2 is SYDVKM in the germline V gene. The CDR3 DNA reads as TGTGCCAGCATTGAGAAACAGGGCTCCCACGAGCAGTACTTC. Its protein product is CASIEKQGSHEQYF.

The rearrangement links TRBV6-5 to TRBJ2-5, with 9 bases aligning to TRBD2. CDR1 is MNHEY and CDR2 is SVGAGI in the germline V gene. The V and J ends lost 1 base and 6 bases, in that order; junction bases with no gene match: 6. The CDR3 loop spans 15 amino acids. CDR3: CASSYFAGGRQTQYF. The CDR3 coding sequence is TGTGCCAGCAGTTACTTTGCGGGGGGGCGTCAGACCCAGTACTTC.

The chain joins TRBV7-9 to TRBJ1-5; 7 nucleotides line up with TRBD1. The CDR3 is 13 amino acids. Unmatched junction bases numbered 6, after V lost 6 bases and J lost 7 bases. The germline CDR1 and CDR2 sequences are SEHNR and FQNEAQ (reference sequence). Here the CDR3 DNA reads TGTGCCAGCAGTCAAACAGGGGACCAGCCCCAGCATTTT. The encoded protein is CASSQTGDQPQHF.

This chain links TRBV11-2 with TRBJ2-7; D ambiguous. With 5 bases removed from V and 5 bases from J, the gap between germline ends came to 19 bases. Germline V lookup: CDR1 SGHAT, CDR2 FQNNGV. This CDR3 comprises 15 residues. The CDR3: CASSRTPISGDEQYF. The CDR3 region has the DNA TGTGCCAGCAGCCGCACTCCAATAAGTGGTGACGAGCAGTACTTC. Drawing the rest from reference TRBV11-2 and TRBJ2-7, the complete variable domain is EAGVAQSPRYKIIEKRQSVAFWCNPISGHATLYWYQQILGQGPKLLIQFQNNGVVDDSQLPKDRFSAERLKGVDSTLKIQPAKLEDSAVYLCASSRTPISGDEQYFGPGTRLTVT.

For this clone: The identical CDR3 is also encoded by other nucleotide sequences in the sample. The chain is built from TRBV6-2 or TRBV6-3 and TRBJ2-3; 10 bases line up with TRBD2. This CDR3 spans 15 amino acids. Trimming cost V 5 bases and J 5 bases; bases outside gene matches: 7. The germline V gene encodes CDR1 MNHEY and CDR2 SVGEGT. DNA for the CDR3: TGTGCCAGCAGTCCACGACTAGCGGGTGGAGATACGCAGTATTTT. Translated, it gives CASSPRLAGGDTQYF.

The genes are TRBV5-5 and TRBJ2-5; no reliable D call. CDR1 is SGHKS and CDR2 is YYEKEE in the germline V gene (reference sequence). The CDR3 is 14 residues long. Trimming stripped 4 bases from V and 4 bases from J, with 14 bases between. CDR3 nucleotides: TGTGCCAGCAGCCTGTCCCCAGGTATAGAGACCCAGTACTTC. Its translation: CASSLSPGIETQYF.

DNA of the CDR3: TGCGCCAGCAGCAAGGACAGTTCCTACAATGAGCAGTTCTTC. Encoded protein: CASSKDSSYNEQFF. V usage is TRBV5-1 and J usage is TRBJ2-1; tentatively, D is TRBD1 (6 bases). Trimming left V 4 bases short and J 1 base short, with 9 bases between. The CDR3 has 14 residues. Germline CDR1 is SGHRS and CDR2 is YFSETQ.

The chain combines TRBV5-5 with TRBJ1-3, with D unclear. The germline V and J ends were trimmed by 4 bases and 0 bases, with 23 bases remaining between them. CDR1 is SGHKS, CDR2 YYEKEE, per germline (reference sequence). This CDR3 has 19 residues. This CDR3 reads CASSPHFFPLSFSGNTIYF. The CDR3 nucleotides read TGTGCCAGCAGCCCCCACTTCTTTCCCCTCTCATTCTCTGGAAACACCATATATTTT. Full variable domain (remainder filled in from reference TRBV5-5 and TRBJ1-3): DAGVTQSPTHLIKTRGQQVTLRCSPISGHKSVSWYQQVLGQGPQFIFQYYEKEERGRGNFPDRFSARQFPNYSSELNVNALLLGDSALYLCASSPHFFPLSFSGNTIYFGEGSWLTVV.

V and J are TRBV11-2 and TRBJ1-2; D unresolved. Per germline, CDR1 SGHAT and CDR2 FQNNGV. This CDR3 has 18 amino acids. Trimming shortened V by 0 bases and J by 1 base, and 18 bases separated the two germline ends. DNA for the CDR3: TGTGCCAGCAGCTTAGATGTCAGGCTTTCCCCTTTTAACTATGGCTACACCTTC. Translating it yields CASSLDVRLSPFNYGYTF.

V and J are TRBV5-1 and TRBJ2-3; a weak D match, TRBD2 (6 bases). The V end was cut by 1 base, the J end by 2 bases, with 11 bases between. The CDR3 sequence is 15 residues long. CDR1 SGHRS and CDR2 YFSETQ come from the germline V gene. The CDR3 loop is CASSLRGVPTDTQYF. CDR3 bases: TGCGCCAGCAGCTTGCGCGGGGTCCCCACAGATACGCAGTATTTT.

The gene calls are TRBV7-9 and TRBJ1-6; TRBD1 is a possible D gene (5 bases). Trimming stripped 1 base from V and 4 bases from J, with 14 bases between. Germline V gene sequence: CDR1 SEHNR, CDR2 FQNEAQ (reference sequence). The CDR3 runs 17 residues. This CDR3 is CASSLGNMGGYNSPLHF. The CDR3 DNA follows: TGTGCCAGCAGCTTAGGAAATATGGGGGGATATAATTCACCCCTCCACTTT.